These T cell receptor beta chains were read from a single sample in a study of blood T cells in healthy people across ages. One entry per CDR3 protein, called by TCRdb with MiXCR from the 5' RACE reads. The data contain more than 650,000 distinct CDR3 sequences, roughly 20% of them singletons. Sequencing used blood. These receptors all stem from an older man in good health. Both conserved end residues are part of each CDR3. A D gene is named only where the DNA matches it firmly. Size is omitted from some rows. Given values are once, few, many or a class for expanded clones.

>TRBJ2-7|TRBV6-6|-|-
CASKSQGPYEQYF
TGTGCCAGCAAATCACAGGGACCCTACGAGCAGTACTTC
>TRBJ2-5|TRBV10-3|TRBD1|few
CAIKGDRGVKEWDQETQYF
TGTGCCATCAAAGGAGACAGGGGCGTAAAAGAGTGGGATCAAGAGACCCAGTACTTC
>TRBJ2-7|TRBV28|TRBD2|-
CASSRSLAGDDEQYF
TGTGCCAGCAGCCGATCACTAGCGGGAGACGACGAGCAGTACTTC
>TRBJ1-2|TRBV5-1|-|-
CASSSGPGTQHGYTF
TGCGCCAGCAGCTCTGGGCCCGGGACCCAACATGGCTACACCTTC
>TRBJ2-7|TRBV7-9|-|few
CASSLERGVWYF
TGTGCCAGCAGCTTAGAGAGGGGGGTGTGGTACTTC
>TRBJ2-5|TRBV24-1|TRBD2|few
CATSDFQSPGGRETQYF
TGTGCCACCAGTGATTTCCAATCTCCGGGGGGAAGGGAGACCCAGTACTTC
>TRBJ1-2|TRBV3-1|-|-
CASSQDYGGVRYTF
TGTGCCAGCAGCCAAGATTACGGAGGGGTTCGCTACACCTTC
>TRBJ1-2|TRBV11-2|-|-
CASRATDGYTF
TGTGCCAGCAGGGCGACAGATGGCTACACCTTC
>TRBJ1-1|TRBV5-1|-|-
CASSLSGLMYTEAFF
TGCGCCAGCAGCTTGTCCGGCCTGATGTATACTGAAGCTTTCTTT
>TRBJ2-1|TRBV6-5|-|few
CASSYSKYGGLSYNEQFF
TGTGCCAGCAGTTACTCGAAGTACGGGGGCCTATCCTACAATGAGCAGTTCTTC
>TRBJ1-1|TRBV12-3/TRBV12-4|-|few
CASAISQLNTEAFF
TGTGCCAGCGCCATTTCACAGCTGAACACTGAAGCTTTCTTT
>TRBJ1-4|TRBV27|-|few
CASSLIANEKLFF
TGTGCCAGCAGTTTAATAGCTAATGAAAAACTGTTTTTT
>TRBJ2-1|TRBV29-1|TRBD2|-
CSVTGLAGYNEQFF
TGCAGCGTAACTGGACTAGCGGGCTACAATGAGCAGTTCTTC
>TRBJ2-5|TRBV5-1|-|few
CASSLEGGVEFF
TGCGCCAGCAGCTTGGAGGGCGGGGTTGAGTTCTTC
>TRBJ2-1|TRBV7-2|-|few
CASSSVVPNEQFF
TGTGCCAGCAGCTCCGTAGTTCCCAATGAGCAGTTCTTC
>TRBJ2-3|TRBV5-1|TRBD2|few
CASSSRGTSGSSAGGDTQYF
TGCGCCAGCAGCTCCAGGGGGACTAGCGGGAGTTCGGCGGGGGGAGATACGCAGTATTTT
>TRBJ2-3|TRBV5-1|TRBD2|-
CASSPAGLAPDTQYF
TGCGCCAGCAGCCCAGCTGGACTAGCGCCAGATACGCAGTATTTT
>TRBJ1-2|TRBV7-2|TRBD1|-
CASSLTGANGYTF
TGTGCCAGCAGCCTGACAGGGGCGAACGGCTACACCTTC
>TRBJ2-1|TRBV24-1|TRBD2|few
CATSDWDSSGSYKQFF
TGTGCCACCAGTGATTGGGATAGTAGCGGGAGCTATAAGCAGTTCTTC
>TRBJ1-1|TRBV12-3/TRBV12-4|TRBD1|few
CASSSDRGSGTTEAFF
TGTGCCAGCAGTTCGGACAGGGGATCGGGAACCACTGAAGCTTTCTTT
>TRBJ2-2|TRBV7-2|TRBD2|-
CASSVTSGRTYTGELFF
TGTGCCAGCAGCGTGACTAGCGGGAGGACCTACACCGGGGAGCTGTTTTTT
>TRBJ1-3|TRBV11-2|-|few
CASSSDPWAGNTIYF
TGTGCCAGCAGCTCTGACCCGTGGGCTGGAAACACCATATATTTT
>TRBJ2-5|TRBV3-1|TRBD2|-
CASSQASGKETQYF
TGTGCCAGCAGCCAGGCTAGCGGGAAAGAGACCCAGTACTTC
>TRBJ1-6|TRBV6-5|-|few
CASRSGRWNSPLHF
TGTGCCAGCCGATCGGGACGGTGGAATTCACCCCTCCACTTT
>TRBJ2-7|TRBV9|-|few
CASSVGFQETRYF
TGTGCCAGCAGCGTAGGCTTTCAAGAGACCCGGTACTTC
>TRBJ2-7|TRBV12-3/TRBV12-4|-|few
CASSQTRAAYVYEQYF
TGTGCCAGCAGTCAAACTAGGGCAGCGTATGTCTACGAGCAGTACTTC
>TRBJ1-1|TRBV7-2|TRBD1|-
CASRNTGGETFF
TGTGCCAGCAGAAATACAGGGGGCGAGACTTTCTTT
>TRBJ1-2|TRBV20-1|-|-
CSASGGSVVGGYTF
TGCAGTGCTAGCGGAGGATCTGTCGTCGGTGGCTACACCTTC
>TRBJ2-1|TRBV12-3/TRBV12-4|-|few
CASIASSYNEQFF
TGTGCCAGCATCGCAAGCAGCTACAATGAGCAGTTCTTC
>TRBJ1-4|TRBV9|-|-
CASSIRGDPNEKLFF
TGTGCCAGCAGTATAAGGGGGGACCCTAATGAAAAACTGTTTTTT
>TRBJ2-7|TRBV5-1|-|once
CASSLGLYSYEQYF
TGCGCCAGCAGCTTGGGGCTCTACTCCTACGAGCAGTACTTC
>TRBJ2-5|TRBV12-3/TRBV12-4|-|-
CASSGGPGETQYF
TGTGCCAGCAGTGGAGGGCCGGGAGAGACCCAGTACTTC
>TRBJ2-5|TRBV18|TRBD2|-
CASSQQRGTQETQYF
TGTGCCAGCTCCCAACAGCGGGGGACGCAAGAGACCCAGTACTTC
>TRBJ1-4|TRBV7-2|-|many
CASSRDRDTHNEKLFF
TGTGCCAGCAGCCGTGACCGGGACACCCATAATGAAAAACTGTTTTTT
>TRBJ2-3|TRBV12-5|TRBD2|-
CASGLVGRADTQYF
TGTGCTAGTGGTTTGGTCGGGAGGGCCGATACGCAGTATTTT
>TRBJ2-5|TRBV25-1|TRBD2|-
CASSEGGLAGFSETQYF
TGTGCCAGCAGTGAAGGGGGGCTAGCGGGGTTCTCAGAGACCCAGTACTTC
>TRBJ2-7|TRBV29-1|-|-
CSVKGVPAPVQYF
TGCAGCGTCAAGGGAGTCCCCGCTCCTGTCCAGTACTTC
>TRBJ1-2|TRBV5-1|-|-
CASSLVVGEASYTF
TGCGCCAGCAGCTTGGTGGTGGGGGAAGCGAGCTACACCTTC
>TRBJ2-7|TRBV5-1|-|-
CASSPDLEGEQYF
TGCGCCAGCAGCCCAGACCTAGAAGGGGAGCAGTACTTC
>TRBJ2-2|TRBV4-1|-|-
CVSSQDGRYTGELFF
TGCGTCAGCAGCCAAGATGGTCGTTACACCGGGGAGCTGTTTTTT
>TRBJ1-6|TRBV7-2|-|few
CASSPGQGFGSPLHF
TGTGCCAGCAGTCCCGGGCAGGGGTTTGGCTCACCCCTCCACTTT
>TRBJ2-3|TRBV12-3/TRBV12-4|TRBD2|many
CASSPRTSGMADTQYF
TGTGCCAGCAGCCCTCGGACTAGCGGGATGGCGGATACGCAGTATTTT
>TRBJ2-3|TRBV20-1|TRBD2|-
CSATRTSGGNTDTQYF
TGCAGTGCCACACGGACTAGCGGAGGGAACACAGATACGCAGTATTTT